This TCR beta chain appears in the sequencing data of a study of blood T cell repertoires in COVID-19. Overall study context: PBMCs, B-cell-depleted T cells, or T cells provided the cDNA or gDNA that made up the material.

The assay was immunoSEQ multiplex PCR, and TCRdb's table has in-frame clones only and misses some. This table holds fewer than 600,000 clones, 88% found once. V shed 0 bases and J shed 6 bases, with 11 bases lying between them. Per germline, CDR1 SQVTM and CDR2 ANQGSEA. This CDR3 region has 13 residues. Across about two dozen US areas, participants ranged in age from about 18 to 100 years. Clinical history as reported by participants underpinned cohort assignment. Two consecutive negative NP/OP PCR tests, clearance, or resolved symptoms defined Cohort 3 recovery. The V call is TRBV29-1, the J call TRBJ1-2, with a possible D match to TRBD1 (5 bases). This sequence originates from a woman aged 40-49 years who had recovered from COVID-19. Specimen: PBMCs or T cells enriched from blood (not recorded which). Here the CDR3 reads CSVEDPGINGYTF. CDR3 nucleotide sequence: TGCAGCGTTGAAGATCCAGGGATCAATGGCTACACCTTC.